This TCR beta chain was recovered during a study of HIV-infected patients and healthy controls (dated by TCRdb to the mid-2010s). Taken from the germline V gene, the CDR1 and CDR2 loops are MGHRA and YSYEKL. The CDR3 spans 15 residues, from the cysteine through the phenylalanine. Only the CDR3 part of the read is kept: 45 bases, read in frame from the first base. Trimming takes 0 bases off V and 4 bases off J; junction bases not matched to a gene: 3. Libraries were prepared through 5' RACE. The reads were generated on an Illumina MiSeq. The public reads were reanalyzed by TCRdb: fastp trimming at Q25, MiXCR alignment, in-frame beta chains only. CDR3 protein sequences are deduplicated, and each keeps its most common genes and DNA. Counted in this sample were 60,000 to 75,000 distinct CDR3 sequences; 15% to 20% of them appeared once. The top ten hold 5.5% to 7% of the sample. In the case of this clonotype: Its antigen is currently not known. No base-level quality is on record; no much larger clone is a single base apart.

The sequence was collected from a human donor in good health. The V and J genes are TRBV4-1 and TRBJ2-1; a stretch of 7 junction bases matches TRBD2. Sequencing input: CD4+ T cells from blood. For the CDR3, the sequence is CASSQDGGTYNEQFF. The DNA sequence is TGCGCCAGCAGCCAAGACGGGGGGACGTACAATGAGCAGTTCTTC.